This TCR beta chain was obtained from a study of neurological immune-mediated disorders. Study-wide results and caveats: Private repertoires in all groups were suggested, as expanded clones shared no CDR3 amino acid sequences across subjects. The study found the most TCR clonal expansion in HTLV-1-associated myelopathy and the least in multiple sclerosis, below healthy controls.

The cDNA was generated by 5'RACE with 10-nucleotide random UMIs. TCRdb re-called the 5' RACE reads through MiXCR, storing one row per CDR3 protein. The sample lists 70,000 to 75,000 distinct CDR3 sequences; around 15% were seen once. Per germline, CDR1 MNHNY and CDR2 SVGAGI (reference sequence). The CDR3 covers 15 residues. Documented time point: longitudinal time-point 1 (baseline). Unsorted libraries were prepared from 2 million PBMCs held at -80 C. This clonotype was counted ten times or more. What it binds is not known. Germline and junction disagree at one end, which may indicate a read error. The gene calls are TRBV6-6 and TRBJ2-6; D remains ambiguous. This clonotype was obtained from a female donor with HTLV-1-associated myelopathy (HAM/TSP). What was sequenced was PBMCs. The chain's CDR3 is CVSRRTASGANVLTF. The CDR3 DNA follows: TGTGTCAGCAGAAGGACGGCCTCTGGGGCCAACGTCCTGACTTTC.